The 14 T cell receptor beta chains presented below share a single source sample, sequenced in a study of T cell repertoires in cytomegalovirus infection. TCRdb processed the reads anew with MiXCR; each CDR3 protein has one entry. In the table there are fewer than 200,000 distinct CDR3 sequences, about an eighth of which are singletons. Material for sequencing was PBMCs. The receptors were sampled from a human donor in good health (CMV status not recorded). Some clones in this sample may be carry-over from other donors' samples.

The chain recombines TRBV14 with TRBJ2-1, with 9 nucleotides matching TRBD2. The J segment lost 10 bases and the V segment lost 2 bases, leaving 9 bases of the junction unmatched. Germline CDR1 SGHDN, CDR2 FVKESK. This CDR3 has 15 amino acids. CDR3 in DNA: TGTGCCAGCAGCCAACCGCGGGAGGGCCGATGGGAGCAGTTCTTC. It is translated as CASSQPREGRWEQFF.

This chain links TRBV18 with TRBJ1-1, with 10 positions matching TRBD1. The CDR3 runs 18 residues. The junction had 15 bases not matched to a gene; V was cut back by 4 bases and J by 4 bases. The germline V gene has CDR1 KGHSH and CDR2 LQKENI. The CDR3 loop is CASSRLEGQGIGSTEAFF. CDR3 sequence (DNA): TGTGCCAGCTCACGCCTTGAGGGACAGGGGATTGGGAGCACTGAAGCTTTCTTT.

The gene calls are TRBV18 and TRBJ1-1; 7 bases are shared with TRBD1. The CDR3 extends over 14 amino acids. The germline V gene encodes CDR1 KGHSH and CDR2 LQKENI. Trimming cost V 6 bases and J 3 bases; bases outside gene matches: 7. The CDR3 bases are TGTGCCAGCTCCCTCCGACAGGGTGACACTGAAGCTTTCTTT. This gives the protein CASSLRQGDTEAFF.

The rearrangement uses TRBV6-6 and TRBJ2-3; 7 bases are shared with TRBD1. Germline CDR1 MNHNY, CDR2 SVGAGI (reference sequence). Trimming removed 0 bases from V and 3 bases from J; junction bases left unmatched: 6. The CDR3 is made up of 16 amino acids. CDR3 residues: CASSYSKGARTDTQYF. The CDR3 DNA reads TGTGCCAGCAGTTACTCGAAGGGGGCTCGAACAGATACGCAGTATTTT.

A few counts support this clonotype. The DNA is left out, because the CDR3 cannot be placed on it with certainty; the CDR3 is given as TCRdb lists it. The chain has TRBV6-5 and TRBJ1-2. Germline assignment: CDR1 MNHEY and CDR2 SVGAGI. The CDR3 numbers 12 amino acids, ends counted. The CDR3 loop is CASSTSTGGYTF.

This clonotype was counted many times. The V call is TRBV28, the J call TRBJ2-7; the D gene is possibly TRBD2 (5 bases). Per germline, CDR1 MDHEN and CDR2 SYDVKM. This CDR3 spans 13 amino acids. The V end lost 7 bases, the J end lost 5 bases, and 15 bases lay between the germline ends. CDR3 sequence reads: CASTLSGLDEQYF. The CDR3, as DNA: TGTGCCAGCACCCTATCTGGACTCGACGAGCAGTACTTC.

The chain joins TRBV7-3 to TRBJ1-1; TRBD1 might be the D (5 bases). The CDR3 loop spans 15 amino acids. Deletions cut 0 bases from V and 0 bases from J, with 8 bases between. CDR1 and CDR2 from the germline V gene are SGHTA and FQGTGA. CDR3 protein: CASSLTVGVNTEAFF. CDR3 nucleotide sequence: TGTGCCAGCAGCTTAACAGTAGGGGTGAACACTGAAGCTTTCTTT.

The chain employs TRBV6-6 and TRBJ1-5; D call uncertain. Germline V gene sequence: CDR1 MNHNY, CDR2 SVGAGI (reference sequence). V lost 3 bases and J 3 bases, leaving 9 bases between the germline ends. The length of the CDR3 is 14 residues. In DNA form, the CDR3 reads TGTGCCAGCAGTTATCTGCAGTCCAATCAGCCCCAGCATTTT. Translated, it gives CASSYLQSNQPQHF.

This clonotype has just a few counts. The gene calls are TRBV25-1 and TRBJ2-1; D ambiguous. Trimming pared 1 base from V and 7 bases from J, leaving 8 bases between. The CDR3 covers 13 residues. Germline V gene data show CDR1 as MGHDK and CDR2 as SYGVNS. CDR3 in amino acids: CASSELGRNEQFF. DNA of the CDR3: TGTGCCAGCAGTGAATTAGGTAGGAATGAGCAGTTCTTC.

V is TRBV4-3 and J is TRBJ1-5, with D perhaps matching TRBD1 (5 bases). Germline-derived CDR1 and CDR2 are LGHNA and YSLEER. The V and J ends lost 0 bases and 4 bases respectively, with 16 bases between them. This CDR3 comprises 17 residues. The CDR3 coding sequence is TGCGCCAGCAGCCAAGAGTATGGGGGTTTCTCGAATCAGCCCCAGCATTTT. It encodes CASSQEYGGFSNQPQHF.

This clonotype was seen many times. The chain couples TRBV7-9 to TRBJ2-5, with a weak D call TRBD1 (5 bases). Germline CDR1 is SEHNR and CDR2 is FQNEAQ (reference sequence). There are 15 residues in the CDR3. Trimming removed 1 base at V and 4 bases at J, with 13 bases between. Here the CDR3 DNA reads TGTGCCAGCAGCTTAGGTCCAGGGTACTCAGAGACCCAGTACTTC. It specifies CASSLGPGYSETQYF.

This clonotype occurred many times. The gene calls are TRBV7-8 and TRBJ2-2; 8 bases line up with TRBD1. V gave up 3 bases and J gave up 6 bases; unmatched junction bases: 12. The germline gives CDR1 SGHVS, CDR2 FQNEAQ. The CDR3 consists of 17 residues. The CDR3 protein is CASSFPRTGLKAGELFF. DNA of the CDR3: TGTGCCAGCAGCTTTCCCAGGACAGGGCTGAAGGCCGGGGAGCTGTTTTTT.

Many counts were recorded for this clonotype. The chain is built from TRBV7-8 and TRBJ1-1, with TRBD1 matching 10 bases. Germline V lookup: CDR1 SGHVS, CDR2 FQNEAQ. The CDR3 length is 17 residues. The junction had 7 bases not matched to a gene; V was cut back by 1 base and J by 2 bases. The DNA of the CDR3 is TGTGCCAGCAGCTTAGTACCCGGGACAGGGGTTAACACTGAAGCTTTCTTT. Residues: CASSLVPGTGVNTEAFF.

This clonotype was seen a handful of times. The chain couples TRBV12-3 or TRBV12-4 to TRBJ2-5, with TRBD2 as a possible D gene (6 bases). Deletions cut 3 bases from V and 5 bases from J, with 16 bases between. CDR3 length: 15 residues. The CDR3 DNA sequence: TGTGCCAGCAGTTTCTGGACCCTTGGGGGGGAGACCCAGTACTTC. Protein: CASSFWTLGGETQYF.